The 3 T cell receptor beta chains below come from one sample, sequenced in a study of radiation and T cells in renal cell carcinoma. Time point noted: baseline pretreatment blood. The treatment: 15 Gy SBRT to primary tumor, nephrectomy 4 weeks later. Data came from immunoSEQ multiplex PCR; TCRdb stores just in-frame clones and leaves some out. The table shows 110,000 to 150,000 clones, with over 75% occurring only once. Here the sequenced sample was blood, taken from a patient whose treatment included radiotherapy and nephrectomy. The receptor source for this set is a woman aged 50 to 60 with renal cell carcinoma.

This clone was counted between two and nine times. The chain has TRBV7-3 and TRBJ2-2; D gene uncertain. Per germline, CDR1 SGHTA and CDR2 FQGTGA. Trimming removed 1 base from V and 5 bases from J, with 5 bases in between. The CDR3 spans 13 residues. CDR3 nucleotides: TGTGCCAGCAGCTTAAAGGTTACCGGGGAGCTGTTTTTT. Amino acids: CASSLKVTGELFF.

The rearrangement links TRBV6-5 to TRBJ2-1, with 8 bases lining up with TRBD1. V was clipped by 6 bases and J by 4 bases; unmatched bases: 8. This CDR3 comprises 15 residues. Looked up from germline, CDR1 is MNHEY and CDR2 is SVGAGI. The CDR3 DNA reads as TGTGCCAGCAGGGGCGACAGGGGAGTTTACAATGAGCAGTTCTTC. Its translation is CASRGDRGVYNEQFF.

V gene TRBV4-2 combines with J gene TRBJ2-2, with D uncertain. V was pared by 4 bases and J by 1 base, with 10 bases between. From germline, CDR1 is LGHNA and CDR2 YNFKEQ. CDR3 length: 15 residues. The CDR3 spells CASSLRTENTGELFF. As DNA, the CDR3 is TGTGCCAGCAGCCTCCGGACCGAGAACACCGGGGAGCTGTTTTTT.